This T cell receptor beta chain was observed in a study of cytomegalovirus exposure and HLA in healthy donors. Study observations and caveats: An apparent linkage of common viral pathogens to several of the most significant clusters emerged in a later analysis.

As for this clone: No antigen is known for it.

PCR was performed using 60 Vbeta and 13 Jbeta primers. The assay was immunoSEQ multiplex PCR, and TCRdb's table has in-frame clones only and misses some. The table includes roughly 130,000 clones, around 77% detected once. With V trimmed by 4 bases and J by 5 bases, 6 bases remained unmatched. This CDR3 has 14 amino acids. CDR1 is MGHRA, CDR2 YSYEKL, per germline. The sequence came from a man aged 18 to 30 in good health and CMV-seronegative. This rearrangement joins TRBV4-1 to TRBJ1-1; 8 bases agree with TRBD1. The source material was PBMCs. CDR3 residues: CASSPLTGGTEAFF. CDR3 sequence (DNA): TGCGCCAGCAGCCCATTAACAGGGGGGACTGAAGCTTTCTTT.